The 29 T cell receptor beta chains reported below all come from one sample, sequenced in a study of T-cell reconstitution after alpha-beta-depleted transplantation in children. During its preparation, the TCRbeta library received unique molecular identifiers. TCRdb re-called the PCR reads through MiXCR, storing one row per CDR3 protein. This table holds hundreds of thousands of distinct CDR3 sequences, about 15% found once. The sample was PBMCs from the stem cell graft donor, taken from the stem cell graft. The receptors come from a human donor who donated a stem cell graft to a child with acute myeloid leukemia.

This clonotype occurred a few times. DNA of the CDR3: TGTGCCACCCGAACTAGCGGGGGGCCCTTCTACAATGAGCAGTTCTTC. Translating gives CATRTSGGPFYNEQFF. The chain combines TRBV12-3 or TRBV12-4 with TRBJ2-1, with 12 bases identical to TRBD2. With V trimmed by 10 bases and J by 3 bases, 10 bases remained unmatched. The CDR3 extends over 16 amino acids.

The chain links TRBV5-6 to TRBJ1-6; D perhaps matches TRBD1 (6 bases). There are 12 residues in the CDR3. V dropped 4 bases and J dropped 9 bases, with 8 bases sitting between them. CDR1 is SGHDT and CDR2 is YYEEEE in the germline V gene. CDR3 residues: CASSGGGSPLHF. Here the CDR3 DNA reads TGTGCCAGCAGCGGAGGGGGTTCACCCCTCCACTTT.

This clonotype was detected ten times or more. The J gene is TRBJ1-1, the V gene TRBV5-5; 9 nucleotides align to TRBD1. Per germline, CDR1 SGHKS and CDR2 YYEKEE (reference sequence). V trimming: 3 bases; J trimming: 1 base; junction bases outside the gene matches: 4. CDR3 length equals 15 residues. CDR3: CASSSGQGGNTEAFF. In nucleotides, the CDR3 is TGTGCCAGCAGCTCGGGACAGGGAGGGAACACTGAAGCTTTCTTT.

The chain links TRBV7-3 to TRBJ1-1; no clear D gene. V was pared by 3 bases and J by 1 base, with 6 bases between. The CDR3 is 13 residues long. Per the germline V gene, CDR1 is SGHTA and CDR2 is FQGTGA. The CDR3 DNA is TGTGCCAGCAGCTTTGACTGGAACACTGAAGCTTTCTTT. This codes for CASSFDWNTEAFF. Combining the CDR3 with reference TRBV7-3 and TRBJ1-1 gives the whole variable domain GAGVSQTPSNKVTEKGKYVELRCDPISGHTALYWYRQSLGQGPEFLIYFQGTGAADDSGLPNDRFFAVRPEGSVSTLKIQRTERGDSAVYLCASSFDWNTEAFFGQGTRLTVV.

This clonotype has more than one count but fewer than ten. The J gene is TRBJ2-3, the V gene TRBV6-1, with TRBD1 matching over 9 bases. The CDR3 covers 15 residues. Losses at the gene ends were 10 bases for V and 3 bases for J; bases not matched to a gene: 11. Germline values: CDR1 MNHNS, CDR2 SASEGT. CDR3 loop: CATPIRDRVTDTQYF. In nucleotides, the CDR3 is TGTGCCACCCCTATCCGGGACAGGGTTACAGATACGCAGTATTTT.

This chain joins TRBV5-1 and TRBJ2-1; D unclear. Trimming cost V 4 bases and J 10 bases, with 12 bases left between them. The CDR3 contains 12 residues. In germline, CDR1 is SGHRS, CDR2 YFSETQ. In DNA, the CDR3 is TGCGCCAGCAGCATCACTCCAGCGGAGCAGTTCTTC. It translates to CASSITPAEQFF.

This clonotype was observed at least ten times. This chain uses TRBV20-1 with TRBJ2-1; D is ambiguous. Germline V lookup: CDR1 DFQATT, CDR2 SNEGSKA (reference sequence). The V gene lost 1 base and the J gene lost 10 bases, with 8 bases spanning the gap. The CDR3 runs to 11 residues. CDR3 loop: CSARGAEEQFF. The CDR3 nucleotides read TGCAGTGCTAGAGGTGCGGAGGAGCAGTTCTTC.

This clonotype was detected many times. V is TRBV12-3 or TRBV12-4 and J is TRBJ2-3; 12 bases are shared with TRBD2. Unmatched junction bases numbered 0, after V lost 5 bases and J lost 6 bases. CDR3 length equals 13 residues. Here the CDR3 DNA reads TGTGCCAGCAGTGGACTAGCGGGGGATACGCAGTATTTT. As protein: CASSGLAGDTQYF.

The rearrangement joins TRBV12-3 or TRBV12-4 to TRBJ1-1; D unclear. The V end was cut by 5 bases, the J end by 1 base, with 20 bases between. CDR3 length: 17 residues. CDR3 bases: TGTGCCAGCAGTCTTCCCCCCGTTAGAGGCCCGAACACTGAAGCTTTCTTT. It translates to CASSLPPVRGPNTEAFF.

The chain uses TRBV30 and TRBJ1-2; D is uncertain. CDR1 GTSNPN and CDR2 SVGIG come from the germline V gene (reference sequence). This CDR3 has 14 residues. The V and J ends lost 6 bases and 5 bases respectively, with 19 bases between them. The CDR3, as DNA: TGTGCCTGCTCCAGCGGACTGCTCATATATGGCTACACCTTC. The encoded protein is CACSSGLLIYGYTF.

In its sample, this clonotype was seen many times. The chain is built from TRBV29-1 and TRBJ2-7, with a tentative D call TRBD2 (5 bases). Germline CDR1 is SQVTM and CDR2 is ANQGSEA. The CDR3 is made up of 12 amino acids. V lost 6 bases and J lost 7, with 16 bases in between. The CDR3 spells CSVTATRGEQYF. The CDR3 nucleotides read TGCAGCGTCACAGCCACCCGGGGAGAGCAGTACTTC.

V gene TRBV11-1 combines with J gene TRBJ2-1; D may be TRBD1 (6 bases). V lost 3 bases, J lost 0 bases, and 15 bases lay in between. This CDR3 has 17 residues. Germline CDR1 SGHAT, CDR2 FQDESV (reference sequence). This CDR3 is CASSFIDRSSSYNEQFF. The CDR3 DNA reads as TGTGCCAGCAGCTTTATTGACAGGAGTAGCTCCTACAATGAGCAGTTCTTC.

At least ten counts were recorded for this clonotype. The chain has TRBV20-1 and TRBJ1-1; D call uncertain. Germline V CDR1 and CDR2: DFQATT, SNEGSKA (reference sequence). The CDR3 is made up of 12 amino acids. V lost 2 bases, J lost 4 bases, and 8 bases lay in between. CDR3 region: CSARMASTEAFF. CDR3 nucleotide sequence: TGCAGTGCTAGAATGGCCAGCACTGAAGCTTTCTTT.

The gene calls are TRBV4-2 and TRBJ2-6, with 8 nucleotides matching TRBD1. Trimming at V came to 4 bases and at J to 2 bases, leaving 19 bases not matched to a gene. The CDR3 spans 21 residues. Germline assignment: CDR1 LGHNA and CDR2 YNFKEQ. The CDR3 DNA is TGTGCCAGCAGCCTAACGATCTTTTTAGGACAGGGTGAGCCTGGGGCCAACGTCCTGACTTTC. Protein product: CASSLTIFLGQGEPGANVLTF.

This clonotype came up a few times. The gene calls are TRBV12-3 or TRBV12-4 and TRBJ2-1; 11 positions match TRBD2. This CDR3 has 16 amino acids. V lost 6 bases to trimming and J lost 8 bases; unmatched junction nucleotides: 12. Here the CDR3 reads CASSLFSGGGSDEQFF. The CDR3 coding sequence is TGTGCCAGCAGCCTCTTTAGCGGGGGGGGGTCGGATGAGCAGTTCTTC.

The chain recombines TRBV10-3 with TRBJ1-2; a possible D gene is TRBD1 (5 bases). Germline V CDR1 and CDR2: ENHRY, SYGVKD. The length of the CDR3 is 13 residues. Trimming stripped 10 bases from V and 5 bases from J, with 17 bases between. The CDR3 DNA follows: TGTGCCACCGTTGCGGGGGGAAGATATGGCTACACCTTC. Amino acids: CATVAGGRYGYTF.

This clonotype was observed a handful of times. The chain joins TRBV25-1 to TRBJ1-4; D unresolved. The length of the CDR3 is 13 residues. Per germline, CDR1 MGHDK and CDR2 SYGVNS. V lost 5 bases and J lost 6, with 10 bases in between. The CDR3 DNA reads TGTGCCAGCAGTCTGACCGAGGATGAAAAACTGTTTTTT. It is translated as CASSLTEDEKLFF. Filled out from reference TRBV25-1 and TRBJ1-4, the complete variable domain reads EADIYQTPRYLVIGTGKKITLECSQTMGHDKMYWYQQDPGMELHLIHYSYGVNSTEKGDLSSESTVSRIRTEHFPLTLESARPSHTSQYLCASSLTEDEKLFFGSGTQLSVL.

This clonotype has ten or more counts. V and J are TRBV12-3 or TRBV12-4 and TRBJ2-1; 10 nucleotides agree with TRBD2. CDR3 length: 15 residues. The V and J ends lost 6 bases and 6 bases, in that order; junction bases with no gene match: 8. The CDR3 sequence: CASRRSGGVGNEQFF. DNA of the CDR3: TGTGCCAGCAGGAGGAGCGGGGGGGTCGGCAATGAGCAGTTCTTC.

This clonotype has a count of ten or more. This chain's CDR3 is CASSLGGEFHQPQHF. The CDR3 nucleotides read TGCGCCAGCAGCTTGGGGGGAGAATTCCATCAGCCCCAGCATTTT. The chain carries TRBV5-1 and TRBJ1-5; no reliable D call. The CDR3 contains 15 residues. Germline CDR1 is SGHRS and CDR2 is YFSETQ. The V gene lost 0 bases and the J gene lost 5 bases, with 12 bases spanning the gap.

V gene TRBV20-1 combines with J gene TRBJ2-2; D not certain. Germline values: CDR1 DFQATT, CDR2 SNEGSKA (reference sequence). The CDR3 is 12 residues long. Trimming removed 4 bases at V and 1 base at J, with 4 bases between. CDR3 in amino acids: CSAILNTGELFF. The CDR3, as DNA: TGCAGTGCTATACTGAACACCGGGGAGCTGTTTTTT.

Only a few counts were recorded for this clonotype. The rearrangement links TRBV5-1 to TRBJ2-2, with TRBD1 identical over 8 bases. J was trimmed by 3 bases and V by 3 bases; bases with no gene match: 10. The CDR3 covers 17 residues. Germline-derived CDR1 and CDR2 are SGHRS and YFSETQ. This CDR3 reads CASSSKPGQVDTGELFF. CDR3 nucleotide sequence: TGCGCCAGCAGCTCTAAGCCGGGACAGGTGGACACCGGGGAGCTGTTTTTT.

This clonotype occurred a few times. The chain carries TRBV6-5 and TRBJ2-2, with D perhaps TRBD1 (6 bases). V was pared by 7 bases and J by 3 bases, with 15 bases between. The CDR3 runs to 15 residues. Per the germline V gene, CDR1 is MNHEY and CDR2 is SVGAGI. CDR3 coding DNA: TGTGCCAGCATTCTCGGGACACTACACACCGGGGAGCTGTTTTTT. The encoded protein is CASILGTLHTGELFF.

In this sample, this clonotype turned up a few times. This sequence joins TRBV29-1 and TRBJ2-2; 8 bases agree with TRBD1. The CDR3 is 14 residues long. V lost 4 bases to trimming and J lost 2 bases; unmatched junction nucleotides: 3. The germline V gene has CDR1 SQVTM and CDR2 ANQGSEA. The CDR3 nucleotides are TGCAGCGTTGTAGGGACAGGAAACACCGGGGAGCTGTTTTTT. Its translation: CSVVGTGNTGELFF.

The V and J genes are TRBV12-3 or TRBV12-4 and TRBJ2-5; D call uncertain. Trimming cost V 6 bases and J 0 bases, with 8 bases left between them. CDR3 length: 13 residues. The CDR3, as DNA: TGTGCCAGCAGGGAAGGAGACCAAGAGACCCAGTACTTC. It translates to CASREGDQETQYF.

Concerning this clonotype itself: This may come from a read error, since a much larger clone is one base off. V and J are TRBV20-1 and TRBJ2-3; the match to TRBD2 covers 14 bases. The CDR3 is 15 amino acids. Looked up from germline, CDR1 is DFQATT and CDR2 is SNEGSKA (reference sequence). This chain's CDR3 is CSASGLAGEADRQYF. Here the CDR3 DNA reads TGCAGTGCTTCGGGACTAGCGGGGGAGGCAGATAGGCAGTATTTT.

This clonotype was seen at least ten times. The CDR3 reads CSASGRVPNEQFF. In DNA form, the CDR3 reads TGCAGTGCTAGTGGCAGGGTCCCCAATGAGCAGTTCTTC. J is TRBJ2-1 and V is TRBV20-1, with TRBD1 as a possible D gene (5 bases). Germline CDR1 reads DFQATT; CDR2 reads SNEGSKA (reference sequence). V shed 3 bases and J shed 6 bases, with 12 bases lying between them. The CDR3 totals 13 residues.

There are a few counts of this clonotype. The chain employs TRBV29-1 and TRBJ2-4; D remains ambiguous. This CDR3 has 13 amino acids. Trimming stripped 7 bases from V and 1 base from J, with 11 bases between. Germline V gene lookup returns CDR1 SQVTM and CDR2 ANQGSEA. The CDR3 loop is CSGITWAKNIQYF. The CDR3 DNA reads as TGCAGCGGGATTACATGGGCCAAAAACATTCAGTACTTC.

The chain has TRBV30 and TRBJ1-1; D gene unclear. CDR1 is GTSNPN, CDR2 SVGIG, per germline (reference sequence). The length of the CDR3 is 13 residues. The ends were cut back, 0 bases at V and 4 bases at J, with 9 bases in the middle. The CDR3 sequence: CAWSVALGTEAFF. The CDR3 coding sequence is TGTGCCTGGAGTGTCGCCTTGGGCACTGAAGCTTTCTTT.

In its sample, this clonotype was seen many times. The chain combines TRBV7-2 with TRBJ1-6; no definite D call. This CDR3 comprises 12 residues. Germline CDR1 SGHTA, CDR2 FQGNSA. Trimming left V 1 base short and J 7 bases short, with 2 bases between. The CDR3 loop reads CASSLVNSPLHF. DNA of the CDR3: TGTGCCAGCAGCTTAGTGAATTCACCCCTCCACTTT.